The T cell receptor beta chain under discussion was sequenced for a study of T cells in tuberculosis. The V end was cut by 6 bases, the J end by 7 bases, with 31 bases between. This CDR3 comprises 19 residues. Assay used: immunoSEQ multiplex PCR; TCRdb lists only in-frame clones, some missing. The profile shows over 40,000 clones, 90% to 95% of them singletons. The receptor was derived from a donor aged 10 to 29 with latent tuberculosis or without tuberculosis infection. The V and J genes are TRBV23-1 and TRBJ1-5; maybe TRBD1 (5 bases). TRBV23-1 is placed among ORFs of uncertain function. What was sequenced was PBMCs. CDR3 sequence (DNA): TGCGCCAGCAGCACACCGTGGGGGGGATTGTGCCGCCGGGGGCAGCCCCAGCATTTT. It is translated as CASSTPWGGLCRRGQPQHF.